This T cell receptor beta chain was sequenced during a study of T-cell memory formation after mild COVID-19. Regarding the study as a whole: Later expanders leaned toward CD4+, whereas clones contracting from day 15 to 85 were balanced CD4/CD8. Confirmation of SARS-CoV-2 specificity was lacking for second-wave clones peaking day 37.

V was clipped by 0 bases and J by 14 bases, with 13 bases between them. Germline CDR1 reads SEHNR; CDR2 reads FQNEAQ (reference sequence). The CDR3 is 12 amino acids. Regarding this clonotype: Its antigen is not identified.

Constant-segment primers served in 5'RACE that generated TCR alpha and TCR beta cDNA libraries bearing sample barcodes and UMIs. Via MiXCR, TCRdb re-called the 5' RACE reads, giving one row per CDR3 protein. In the table there are roughly 380,000 distinct CDR3 sequences, around 27% of which are singletons. The chain employs TRBV7-9 and TRBJ1-2; possible D gene TRBD1, 5 bases. Sequenced sample: PBMCs or a T cell subset sorted from them (not recorded which). This receptor was identified in an adult woman who had mild COVID-19 (a few samples of this study predate the infection). Cell type and time point are not known. The CDR3 sequence is CASSLAGQEDTF. The DNA for the CDR3 is TGTGCCAGCAGCTTAGCGGGGCAGGAGGATACCTTC.